The 3 T cell receptor beta chains in this list originate from one sample, sequenced in a study of shared clonotypes between healthy human individuals. CD45RO-negative, CCR7-selected cells formed the naive CD8 fraction, which excluded terminally differentiated effector memory CD45RA+ cells. TCRdb's copy holds only in-frame clones and misses some; the assay was immunoSEQ multiplex PCR. The sample gives just over 2,000,000 clones, around 96% of which show up once; about 1.1% is in the top ten. Specimen: naive CD8+ T cells sorted from blood. Receptors were obtained from a man aged 18 to 30 in good health.

In DNA, the CDR3 is TGTGCCAGCAGTTACATTACTAGTGATGAGCAGTTCTTC. Amino acid sequence: CASSYITSDEQFF. The chain is built from TRBV6-6 and TRBJ2-1; TRBD2 might be the D (5 bases). The CDR3 loop spans 13 amino acids. Trimming removed 2 bases from V and 8 bases from J, with 10 bases in between. Germline CDR1 MNHNY, CDR2 SVGAGI (reference sequence).

On this clone: The same CDR3 is also encoded by other DNA sequences in this sample. The chain recombines TRBV19 with TRBJ2-7, with 9 bases that match TRBD2. V lost 3 bases, J lost 2 bases, and 2 bases stayed unmatched. Germline V CDR1 and CDR2: LNHDA, SQIVND (reference sequence). The CDR3 extends over 14 amino acids. CDR3 sequence: CASSILAGPYEQYF. The CDR3 DNA reads as TGTGCCAGTAGTATCCTAGCGGGGCCCTACGAGCAGTACTTC.

The rearrangement joins TRBV5-8 to TRBJ1-1; D unresolved. Trimming took 4 bases from V and 3 from J, leaving 10 bases between them. Per germline, CDR1 SGHTS and CDR2 YDEGEE. The CDR3 is 13 amino acids. The CDR3, as DNA: TGTGCCAGCAGCCGATCGGAGTACACTGAAGCTTTCTTT. Translated, it gives CASSRSEYTEAFF.